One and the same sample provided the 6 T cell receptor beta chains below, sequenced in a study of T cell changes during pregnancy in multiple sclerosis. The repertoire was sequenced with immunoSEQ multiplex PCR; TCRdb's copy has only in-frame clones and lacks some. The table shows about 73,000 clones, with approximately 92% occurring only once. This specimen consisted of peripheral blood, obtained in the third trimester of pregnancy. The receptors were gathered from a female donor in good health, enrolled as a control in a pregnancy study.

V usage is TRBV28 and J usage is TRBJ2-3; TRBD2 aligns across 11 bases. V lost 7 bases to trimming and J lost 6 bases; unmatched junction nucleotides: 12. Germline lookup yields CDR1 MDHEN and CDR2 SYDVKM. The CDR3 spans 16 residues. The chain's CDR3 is CASTTPLGLAEDTQYF. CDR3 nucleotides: TGTGCCAGCACCACTCCCCTGGGACTAGCGGAGGATACGCAGTATTTT.

The CDR3 DNA reads TGTGCCATCAGTACCGAGATATCCGAGCAGTACTTC. It translates to CAISTEISEQYF. V gene TRBV10-3 combines with J gene TRBJ2-7; D is undetermined. Germline-derived CDR1 and CDR2 are ENHRY and SYGVKD. The CDR3 has 12 amino acids. V lost 5 bases to trimming and J lost 6 bases, with 11 bases between them.

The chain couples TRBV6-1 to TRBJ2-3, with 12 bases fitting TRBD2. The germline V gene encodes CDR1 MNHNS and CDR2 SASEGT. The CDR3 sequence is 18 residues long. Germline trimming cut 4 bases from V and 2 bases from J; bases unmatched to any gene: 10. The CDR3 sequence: CASSAEASSGGATDTQYF. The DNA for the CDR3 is TGTGCCAGCAGTGCTGAAGCGTCTAGCGGGGGGGCCACAGATACGCAGTATTTT.

The chain's CDR3 is CASRGLAGGPGTGELFF. CDR3 DNA: TGTGCCAGCAGGGGACTAGCGGGAGGGCCGGGCACCGGGGAGCTGTTTTTT. The chain uses TRBV28 and TRBJ2-2, with TRBD2 matching over 16 bases. Germline V gene sequence: CDR1 MDHEN, CDR2 SYDVKM. J lost 4 bases, V lost 6 bases, and 5 bases had no gene match. This CDR3 has 17 residues.

CDR3 region: CASSSGPAGSNQPQHF. As DNA, the CDR3 is TGTGCCAGCAGCTCTGGGCCCGCAGGCAGCAATCAGCCCCAGCATTTT. V and J are TRBV28 and TRBJ1-5; no reliable D call. The CDR3 loop spans 16 amino acids. Trimming took off 6 bases at V and 1 base at J, with 16 bases between the two ends. CDR1 and CDR2 (germline): MDHEN, SYDVKM. Full variable domain (outside the CDR3, taken from reference TRBV28 and TRBJ1-5): DVKVTQSSRYLVKRTGEKVFLECVQDMDHENMFWYRQDPGLGLRLIYFSYDVKMKEKGDIPEGYSVSREKKERFSLILESASTNQTSMYLCASSSGPAGSNQPQHFGDGTRLSIL.

The CDR3 DNA is TGCGCCAGCAGCTCCGGACAGGGGAGCTACGAGCAGTACTTC. Its protein product is CASSSGQGSYEQYF. The chain combines TRBV5-1 with TRBJ2-7, with 9 bases identical to TRBD1. V shed 3 bases and J 3 bases; nucleotides not matched to a gene: 4. The germline V gene encodes CDR1 SGHRS and CDR2 YFSETQ. The CDR3 is 14 residues long. Based on the CDR3 plus reference TRBV5-1 and TRBJ2-7, the full variable domain is KAGVTQTPRYLIKTRGQQVTLSCSPISGHRSVSWYQQTPGQGLQFLFEYFSETQRNKGNFPGRFSGRQFSNSRSEMNVSTLELGDSALYLCASSSGQGSYEQYFGPGTRLTVT.